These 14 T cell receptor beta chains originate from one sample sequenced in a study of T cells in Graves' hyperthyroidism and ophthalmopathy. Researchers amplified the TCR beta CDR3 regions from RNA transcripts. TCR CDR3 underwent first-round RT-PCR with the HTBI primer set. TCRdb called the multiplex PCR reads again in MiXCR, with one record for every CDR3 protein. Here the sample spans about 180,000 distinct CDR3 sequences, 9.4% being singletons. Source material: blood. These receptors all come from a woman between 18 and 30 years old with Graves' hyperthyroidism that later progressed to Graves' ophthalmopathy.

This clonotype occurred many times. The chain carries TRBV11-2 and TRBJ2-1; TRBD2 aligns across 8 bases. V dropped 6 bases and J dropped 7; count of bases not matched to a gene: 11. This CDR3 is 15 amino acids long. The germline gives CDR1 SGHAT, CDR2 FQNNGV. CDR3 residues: CASSLSSGGRNEQFF. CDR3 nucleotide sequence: TGTGCCAGCAGTCTTAGTTCGGGGGGGCGGAATGAGCAGTTCTTC.

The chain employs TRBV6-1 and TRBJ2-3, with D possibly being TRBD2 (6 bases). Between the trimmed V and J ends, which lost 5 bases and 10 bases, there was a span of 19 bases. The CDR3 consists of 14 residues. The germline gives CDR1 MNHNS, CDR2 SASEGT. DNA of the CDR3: TGTGCCAGCAGTACCCGCGGGGCCCTGGACCCGCAGTATTTT. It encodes CASSTRGALDPQYF.

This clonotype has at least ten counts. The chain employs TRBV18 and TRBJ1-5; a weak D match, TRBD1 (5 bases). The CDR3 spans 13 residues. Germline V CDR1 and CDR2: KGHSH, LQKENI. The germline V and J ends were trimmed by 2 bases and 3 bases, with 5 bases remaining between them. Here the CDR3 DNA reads TGTGCCAGCTCACCAGGGGCCAATCAGCCCCAGCATTTT. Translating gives CASSPGANQPQHF.

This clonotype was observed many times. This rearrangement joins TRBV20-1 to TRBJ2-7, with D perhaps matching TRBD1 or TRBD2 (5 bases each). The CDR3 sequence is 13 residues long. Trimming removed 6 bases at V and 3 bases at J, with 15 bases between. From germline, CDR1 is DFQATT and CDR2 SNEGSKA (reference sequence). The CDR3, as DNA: TGCAGTGCCGGGGCAGGATTGTTCTACGAGCAGTACTTC. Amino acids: CSAGAGLFYEQYF.

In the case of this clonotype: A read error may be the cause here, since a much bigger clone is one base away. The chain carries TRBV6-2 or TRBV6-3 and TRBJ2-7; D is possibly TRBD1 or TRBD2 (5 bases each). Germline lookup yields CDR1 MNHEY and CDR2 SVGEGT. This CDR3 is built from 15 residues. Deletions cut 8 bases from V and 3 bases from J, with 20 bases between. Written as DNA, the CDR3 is TGTGCCAGCGATTACCCCTGGGGCGGGTACTACGAGCAGTACTTC. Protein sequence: CASDYPWGGYYEQYF.

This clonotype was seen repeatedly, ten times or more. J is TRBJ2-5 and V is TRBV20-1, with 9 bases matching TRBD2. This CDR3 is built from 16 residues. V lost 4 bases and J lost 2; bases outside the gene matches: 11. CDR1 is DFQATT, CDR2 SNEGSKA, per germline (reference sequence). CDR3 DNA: TGCAGTGCTATCGAGATAGCGGGAGTTTTTCAAGAGACCCAGTACTTC. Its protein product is CSAIEIAGVFQETQYF.

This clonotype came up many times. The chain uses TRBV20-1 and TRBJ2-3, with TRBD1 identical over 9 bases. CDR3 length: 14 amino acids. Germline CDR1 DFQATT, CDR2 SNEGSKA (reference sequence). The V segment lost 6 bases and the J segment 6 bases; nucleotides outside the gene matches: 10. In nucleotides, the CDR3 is TGCAGTGCCGGACCGGGACAGGGACACGATACGCAGTATTTT. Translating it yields CSAGPGQGHDTQYF.

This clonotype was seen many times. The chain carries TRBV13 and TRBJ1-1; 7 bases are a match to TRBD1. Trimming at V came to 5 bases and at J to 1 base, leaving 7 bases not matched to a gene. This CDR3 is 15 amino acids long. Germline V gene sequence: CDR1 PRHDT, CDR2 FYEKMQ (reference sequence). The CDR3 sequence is CASSPQGVRNTEAFF. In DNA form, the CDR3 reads TGTGCCAGCAGCCCCCAGGGGGTCCGGAACACTGAAGCTTTCTTT.

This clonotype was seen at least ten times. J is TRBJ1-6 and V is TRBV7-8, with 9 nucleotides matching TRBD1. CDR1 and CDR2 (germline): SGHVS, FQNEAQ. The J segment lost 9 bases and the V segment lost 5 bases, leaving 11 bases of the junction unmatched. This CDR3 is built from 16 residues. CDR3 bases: TGTGCCAGCAGCCAAGAAGGGACAGGGCTGGCTTCACCCCTCCACTTT. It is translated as CASSQEGTGLASPLHF. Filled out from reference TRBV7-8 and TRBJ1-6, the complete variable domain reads GAGVSQSPRYKVAKRGQDVALRCDPISGHVSLFWYQQALGQGPEFLTYFQNEAQLDKSGLPSDRFFAERPEGSVSTLKIQRTQQEDSAVYLCASSQEGTGLASPLHFGNGTRLTVT.

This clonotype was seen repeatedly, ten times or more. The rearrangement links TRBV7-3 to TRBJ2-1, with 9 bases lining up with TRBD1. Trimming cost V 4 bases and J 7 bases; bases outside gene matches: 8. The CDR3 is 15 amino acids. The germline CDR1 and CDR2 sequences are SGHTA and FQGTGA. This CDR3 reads CASSWNPGTGNEQFF. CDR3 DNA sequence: TGTGCCAGCAGCTGGAATCCCGGGACAGGGAATGAGCAGTTCTTC.

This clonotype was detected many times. The CDR3 spells CSVRGGSLRTGNTGELFF. The CDR3 DNA reads TGCAGCGTGAGAGGCGGATCGCTCCGGACAGGGAACACCGGGGAGCTGTTTTTT. The rearrangement joins TRBV29-1 to TRBJ2-2; 7 nucleotides line up with TRBD1. CDR3 length: 18 residues. Germline trimming cut 6 bases from V and 1 base from J; bases unmatched to any gene: 17. Germline CDR1 is SQVTM and CDR2 is ANQGSEA.

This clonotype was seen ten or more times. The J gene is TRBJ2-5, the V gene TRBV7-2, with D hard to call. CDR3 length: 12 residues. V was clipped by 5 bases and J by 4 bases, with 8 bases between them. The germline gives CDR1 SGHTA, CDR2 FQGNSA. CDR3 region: CASSTGSETQYF. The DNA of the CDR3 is TGTGCCAGCAGCACCGGATCAGAGACCCAGTACTTC.

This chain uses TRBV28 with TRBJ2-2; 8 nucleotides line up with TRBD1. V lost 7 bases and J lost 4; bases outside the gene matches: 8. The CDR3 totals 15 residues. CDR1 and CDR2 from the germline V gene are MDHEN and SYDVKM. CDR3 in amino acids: CASTPGQGGTGELFF. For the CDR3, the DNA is TGTGCCAGCACCCCCGGACAGGGAGGCACCGGGGAGCTGTTTTTT.

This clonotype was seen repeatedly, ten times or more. The CDR3 nucleotides are TGTGCCAGCAGCTTGAGAGGGCCTACATCTTATGAGCAGTTCTTC. Residues: CASSLRGPTSYEQFF. The rearrangement joins TRBV5-8 to TRBJ2-1, with D tentatively TRBD2 (5 bases). Germline CDR1 SGHTS, CDR2 YDEGEE. Deletions cut 1 base from V and 8 bases from J, with 16 bases between. This CDR3 has 15 amino acids.